Each of the 25 T cell receptor beta chains below was sequenced from the same sample in a study of cytomegalovirus exposure and HLA in healthy donors. A multiplex PCR was run with 60 Vbeta primers and 13 Jbeta primers. Clones were read by immunoSEQ multiplex PCR, and TCRdb kept only the in-frame ones, dropping some. The data hold some 190,000 clones, with roughly three quarters observed a single time. Material: PBMCs. The receptors shown here come from a woman aged 18-30 years in good health and CMV-seronegative.

The chain links TRBV4-2 to TRBJ2-7; 7 nucleotides match TRBD2. Germline trimming cut 9 bases from V and 0 bases from J; bases unmatched to any gene: 20. This CDR3 contains 18 residues. Germline CDR1 LGHNA, CDR2 YNFKEQ. CDR3 bases: TGTGCCAGTACGTCAGGTCAGCGTCTAGCGGAAATCTCCTACGAGCAGTACTTC. It yields the protein CASTSGQRLAEISYEQYF.

This chain connects TRBV28 to TRBJ1-1; TRBD1 matches at 8 bases. V lost 2 bases to trimming and J lost 4 bases; unmatched junction nucleotides: 3. Per the germline V gene, CDR1 is MDHEN and CDR2 is SYDVKM. The CDR3 extends over 14 amino acids. CDR3 DNA: TGTGCCAGCAGTTTAGAAACAGGGGGCACTGAAGCTTTCTTT. Protein sequence: CASSLETGGTEAFF.

The V and J genes are TRBV7-2 and TRBJ2-7; 12 positions match TRBD1. CDR3 length: 14 amino acids. The germline V gene has CDR1 SGHTA and CDR2 FQGNSA. V lost 5 bases, J lost 4 bases, and 3 bases stayed unmatched. CDR3 amino acids: CASSRDRGLYEQYF. In nucleotides, the CDR3 is TGTGCCAGCAGCAGGGACAGGGGGCTTTACGAGCAGTACTTC. Variable domain in full (rest from reference TRBV7-2 and TRBJ2-7): GAGVSQSPSNKVTEKGKDVELRCDPISGHTALYWYRQSLGQGLEFLIYFQGNSAPDKSGLPSDRFSAERTGGSVSTLTIQRTQQEDSAVYLCASSRDRGLYEQYFGPGTRLTVT.

The J gene is TRBJ1-1, the V gene TRBV29-1; D possibly corresponds to TRBD1 (5 bases). The CDR3 covers 13 residues. From germline, CDR1 is SQVTM and CDR2 ANQGSEA. V dropped 7 bases and J dropped 5 bases, with 17 bases sitting between them. CDR3 residues: CSANQGGRTEAFF. Written as DNA, the CDR3 is TGCAGCGCCAACCAGGGAGGTCGGACTGAAGCTTTCTTT.

The chain is built from TRBV28 and TRBJ2-3; TRBD2 might be the D (6 bases). The CDR3 runs 13 residues. The germline gives CDR1 MDHEN, CDR2 SYDVKM. V was pared by 7 bases and J by 5 bases, with 13 bases between. CDR3 amino acids: CASTQRARDTQYF. For the CDR3, the DNA is TGTGCCAGCACTCAGCGGGCGAGAGATACGCAGTATTTT.

The chain employs TRBV27 and TRBJ2-1; perhaps TRBD1 as D (6 bases). The CDR3 has 14 residues. Germline V gene data show CDR1 as MNHEY and CDR2 as SMNVEV (reference sequence). V lost 4 bases to trimming and J lost 4 bases, with 11 bases between them. The CDR3 sequence: CASSYGQYYNEQFF. CDR3 in DNA: TGTGCCAGCAGTTATGGACAGTATTACAATGAGCAGTTCTTC.

This clone was observed a single time. The chain uses TRBV7-9 and TRBJ2-1; no firm D call. Germline V CDR1 and CDR2: SEHNR, FQNEAQ (reference sequence). The CDR3 runs to 11 residues. Trimming shortened V by 3 bases and J by 7 bases, and 4 bases separated the two germline ends. The CDR3 spells CASSFRNEQFF. The CDR3 coding sequence is TGTGCCAGCAGCTTTCGGAATGAGCAGTTCTTC.

This chain connects TRBV5-1 to TRBJ1-6, with TRBD1 matching 8 bases. From germline, CDR1 is SGHRS and CDR2 YFSETQ. The CDR3 has 16 residues. V was pared by 4 bases and J by 9 bases, with 12 bases of the junction left unmatched. In DNA form, the CDR3 reads TGCGCCAGCAGCACACAGACAGGGGTCGCGACTTCACCCCTCCACTTT. Translated: CASSTQTGVATSPLHF.

The CDR3 protein is CASSEDIGSMAGELFF. DNA of the CDR3: TGTGCCAGCAGTGAAGATATAGGGAGTATGGCCGGGGAGCTGTTTTTT. The chain has TRBV2 and TRBJ2-2; possibly TRBD2 for D (5 bases). V was cut by 1 base and J by 6 bases, with 15 bases left in between. The CDR3 contains 16 residues. In germline, CDR1 is SNHLY, CDR2 FYNNEI.

The chain has TRBV14 and TRBJ2-2; 7 nucleotides align to TRBD1. CDR1 and CDR2 from the germline V gene are SGHDN and FVKESK. Trimming removed 5 bases from V and 1 base from J; junction bases left unmatched: 4. The CDR3 consists of 15 residues. CDR3 protein: CASSARQGNTGELFF. The CDR3 coding sequence is TGTGCCAGCAGCGCCCGACAGGGGAACACCGGGGAGCTGTTTTTT.

The gene calls are TRBV4-3 and TRBJ1-2; no clear D gene. V gave up 3 bases and J gave up 2 bases, with 16 bases separating them. In germline, CDR1 is LGHNA, CDR2 YSLEER. The CDR3 length is 16 residues. CDR3 coding DNA: TGCGCCAGCAGCCAGGAGCATGGACTGACAAACTATGGCTACACCTTC. This codes for CASSQEHGLTNYGYTF.

The count of this clone is one. This rearrangement joins TRBV19 to TRBJ1-2; the D is unclear. The V and J ends lost 3 bases and 8 bases respectively, with 16 bases between them. This CDR3 is built from 14 residues. The germline V gene has CDR1 LNHDA and CDR2 SQIVND (reference sequence). The CDR3 nucleotides read TGTGCCAGTAGTATGTCAGGCGCTATCTGGGGCTACACCTTC. This codes for CASSMSGAIWGYTF.

The V gene is TRBV15, the J gene TRBJ2-2, with D possibly matching TRBD1 (6 bases). With 3 bases removed from V and 4 bases from J, the gap between germline ends came to 12 bases. CDR3 length: 15 residues. The germline gives CDR1 LNHNV, CDR2 YYDKDF (reference sequence). The CDR3 protein is CATSSGTSSTGELFF. CDR3 bases: TGTGCCACCAGCAGCGGGACATCGAGCACCGGGGAGCTGTTTTTT.

A few counts support this clone. The chain employs TRBV14 and TRBJ1-2, with TRBD1 matching 7 bases. The junction had 7 bases not matched to a gene; V was cut back by 5 bases and J by 7 bases. Looked up from germline, CDR1 is SGHDN and CDR2 is FVKESK. CDR3 length: 13 residues. CDR3 residues: CASSVQGWAGYTF. CDR3 coding DNA: TGTGCCAGCAGCGTACAGGGGTGGGCTGGCTACACCTTC.

The rearrangement links TRBV7-8 to TRBJ2-5, with D possibly TRBD2 on 7 matching bases. The V end was cut by 1 base, the J end by 5 bases, with 17 bases between. CDR1 is SGHVS and CDR2 is FQNEAQ in the germline V gene. CDR3 length: 16 residues. The CDR3 sequence: CASSLGSRGARETQYF. CDR3 DNA sequence: TGTGCCAGCAGCTTAGGGAGTCGGGGGGCTAGGGAGACCCAGTACTTC.

This clone was recorded only once. The chain links TRBV7-2 to TRBJ1-6, with unresolved D. This CDR3 contains 14 residues. From germline, CDR1 is SGHTA and CDR2 FQGNSA. The ends were cut back, 5 bases at V and 5 bases at J, with 10 bases in the middle. The chain's CDR3 is CASSPDSDNSPLHF. In DNA, the CDR3 is TGTGCCAGCAGCCCCGACTCAGATAATTCACCCCTCCACTTT.

This clone was picked up one time. The V gene is TRBV29-1, the J gene TRBJ1-4; D is undetermined. Germline V CDR1 and CDR2: SQVTM, ANQGSEA. This CDR3 contains 12 residues. Trimming removed 7 bases at V and 8 bases at J, with 14 bases between. The CDR3 sequence: CSADGREEKLFF. CDR3 sequence (DNA): TGCAGCGCCGACGGACGGGAAGAAAAACTGTTTTTT.

This chain links TRBV6-1 with TRBJ2-7; 9 bases agree with TRBD1. Germline V gene data show CDR1 as MNHNS and CDR2 as SASEGT. V shed 5 bases and J 6 bases; nucleotides not matched to a gene: 2. The CDR3 consists of 12 residues. The CDR3 here is CASSQQGAEQYF. CDR3 nucleotides: TGTGCCAGCAGTCAACAGGGGGCCGAGCAGTACTTC.

J is TRBJ2-1 and V is TRBV19; tentatively, D is TRBD2 (7 bases). CDR3 length: 18 amino acids. The germline V and J ends were trimmed by 6 bases and 2 bases, with 23 bases remaining between them. Germline CDR1 and CDR2: LNHDA and SQIVND (reference sequence). The CDR3 DNA follows: TGTGCCAGTAGGAAAGAATTGGGGGGGGCCCAACCCTACAATGAGCAGTTCTTC. Encoded protein: CASRKELGGAQPYNEQFF.

This rearrangement joins TRBV27 to TRBJ1-4; TRBD1 aligns across 9 bases. The CDR3 consists of 15 residues. V was pared by 5 bases and J by 5 bases, with 6 bases of the junction left unmatched. CDR1 and CDR2 (germline): MNHEY, SMNVEV (reference sequence). The CDR3 loop is CASSTSTGGNEKLFF. The CDR3 DNA reads TGTGCCAGCAGTACCTCGACAGGGGGGAATGAAAAACTGTTTTTT.

CDR3 coding DNA: TGTGCCAGCAGCCAGGCAAGCTCCTACAATGAGCAGTTCTTC. Translating gives CASSQASSYNEQFF. The genes are TRBV7-3 and TRBJ2-1; no clear D. V gave up 5 bases and J gave up 0 bases, with 8 bases separating them. The CDR3 covers 14 residues. CDR1 and CDR2 from the germline V gene are SGHTA and FQGTGA.

The J gene is TRBJ1-1, the V gene TRBV18, with D hard to call. The germline gives CDR1 KGHSH, CDR2 LQKENI. The V and J ends lost 3 bases and 1 base respectively, with 6 bases between them. The CDR3 sequence is 13 residues long. The CDR3 here is CASSPRANTEAFF. In nucleotides, the CDR3 is TGTGCCAGCTCACCGCGAGCGAACACTGAAGCTTTCTTT.

This chain links TRBV6-4 with TRBJ2-3; maybe TRBD1 (5 bases). CDR3 length: 15 residues. Trimming pared 8 bases from V and 7 bases from J, leaving 22 bases between. The germline V gene has CDR1 MRHNA and CDR2 SNTAGT. In DNA form, the CDR3 reads TGTGCCAGCTCTGACGACTGGGGCGAAGGGTATACGCAGTATTTT. It is translated as CASSDDWGEGYTQYF.

The J gene is TRBJ2-7, the V gene TRBV2; TRBD1 matches 10 bases. V lost 8 bases, J lost 1 base, and 5 bases stayed unmatched. CDR1 is SNHLY and CDR2 is FYNNEI in the germline V gene. This CDR3 contains 14 residues. The CDR3 is CASLRTGGSYEQYF. In nucleotides, the CDR3 is TGTGCCAGCCTCCGGACAGGGGGTTCCTACGAGCAGTACTTC.

This clone was picked up a small number of times. The chain combines TRBV6-5 with TRBJ2-3; 9 bases are a match to TRBD1. Germline lookup yields CDR1 MNHEY and CDR2 SVGAGI. This CDR3 comprises 15 residues. V gave up 6 bases and J gave up 2 bases; unmatched junction bases: 6. The CDR3 nucleotides are TGTGCCAGCAGGATCGACAGGGGGACCACAGATACGCAGTATTTT. Its protein product is CASRIDRGTTDTQYF.